The TCR beta chain described here comes from a study of blood T cell repertoires in COVID-19. Whole-study context: Acute and convalescent COVID-19 samples came from the United States, Italy and Spain.

Sequencing used immunoSEQ multiplex PCR; TCRdb keeps in-frame clones, though not all of them. This repertoire shows 400,000 to 450,000 clones, 70% to 90% found once; its top ten account for 0.8% to 0.9%. Looked up from germline, CDR1 is SQVTM and CDR2 is ANQGSEA. This CDR3 is 13 amino acids long. The receptor's source is a young man with COVID-19, enrolled during active disease. The sequencing sample was made of peripheral blood. The V gene is TRBV29-1, the J gene TRBJ2-1, with D possibly TRBD2 on 5 matching bases. The CDR3 sequence: CVVTGFFYNEQFF. CDR3 bases: TGCGTCGTTACGGGATTCTTCTACAATGAGCAGTTCTTC.